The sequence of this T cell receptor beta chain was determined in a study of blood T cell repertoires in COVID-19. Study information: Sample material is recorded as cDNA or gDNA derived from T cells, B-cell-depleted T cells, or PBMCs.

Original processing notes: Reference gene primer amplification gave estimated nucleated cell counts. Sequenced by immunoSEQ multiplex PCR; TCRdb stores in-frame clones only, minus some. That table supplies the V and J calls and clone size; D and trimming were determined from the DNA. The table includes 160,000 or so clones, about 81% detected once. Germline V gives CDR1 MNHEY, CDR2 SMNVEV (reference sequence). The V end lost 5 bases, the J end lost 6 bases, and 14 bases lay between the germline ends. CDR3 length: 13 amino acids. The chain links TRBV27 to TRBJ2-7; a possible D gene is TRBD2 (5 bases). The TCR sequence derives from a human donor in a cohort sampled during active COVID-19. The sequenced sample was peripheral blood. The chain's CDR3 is CASSRDPGFEQYF. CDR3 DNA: TGTGCCAGCAGTCGGGATCCGGGATTCGAGCAGTACTTC.